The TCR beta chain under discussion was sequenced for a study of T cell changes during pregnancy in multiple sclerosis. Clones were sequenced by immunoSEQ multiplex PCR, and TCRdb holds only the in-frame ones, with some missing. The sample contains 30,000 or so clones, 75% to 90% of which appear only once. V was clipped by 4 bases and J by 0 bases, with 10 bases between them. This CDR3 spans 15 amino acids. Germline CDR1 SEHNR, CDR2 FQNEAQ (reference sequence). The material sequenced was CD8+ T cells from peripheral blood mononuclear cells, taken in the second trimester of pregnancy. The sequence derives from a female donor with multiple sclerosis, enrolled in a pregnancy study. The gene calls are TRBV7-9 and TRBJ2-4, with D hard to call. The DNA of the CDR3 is TGTGCCAGCAGCTCACCGAGTGTAGCCAAAAACATTCAGTACTTC. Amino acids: CASSSPSVAKNIQYF.